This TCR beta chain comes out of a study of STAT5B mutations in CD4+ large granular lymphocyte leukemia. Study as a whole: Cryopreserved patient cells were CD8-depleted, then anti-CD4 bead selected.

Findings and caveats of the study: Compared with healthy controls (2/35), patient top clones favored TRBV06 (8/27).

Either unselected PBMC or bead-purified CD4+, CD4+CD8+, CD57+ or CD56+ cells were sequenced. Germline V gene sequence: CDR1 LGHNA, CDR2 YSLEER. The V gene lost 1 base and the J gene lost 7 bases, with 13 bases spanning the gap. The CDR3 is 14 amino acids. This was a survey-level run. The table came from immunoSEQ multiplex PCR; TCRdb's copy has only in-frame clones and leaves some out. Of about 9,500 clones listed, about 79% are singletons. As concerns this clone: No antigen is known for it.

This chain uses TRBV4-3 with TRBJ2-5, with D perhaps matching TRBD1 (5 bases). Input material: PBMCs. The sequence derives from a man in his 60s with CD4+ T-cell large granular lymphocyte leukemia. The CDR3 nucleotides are TGCGCCAGCAGCCAAGGGGCAGGGAAGGGGACCCAGTACTTC. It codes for CASSQGAGKGTQYF.